This TCR beta chain originates from a study of Ad26.COV2.S vaccination and SARS-CoV-2 variants. CDR1 is MGHDK, CDR2 SYGVNS, per germline. V was cut by 10 bases and J by 7 bases, with 16 bases left in between. This CDR3 region has 12 residues. Treatment: around 19 received Ad26.COV2.S at low or high dose, single or two shots; about 5 received placebo; per-sample allocation not given. Samples came from day 63 after the first vaccine or placebo injection. Some clones are missing from TCRdb's copy, which holds only in-frame ones; the method was immunoSEQ multiplex PCR. The data show some 350,000 clones, with around 90% seen just once and around 5.5% held by the top ten.

This TCR was recovered from a person between 18 and 65 years old who received the Ad26.COV2.S COVID-19 vaccine or a placebo. Here the sequenced sample was peripheral blood, taken in a trial of Ad26.COV2.S vaccine versus placebo. V and J are TRBV25-1 and TRBJ1-1; D may be TRBD1 (6 bases). CDR3 protein: CATGGRWGEAFF. CDR3 bases: TGTGCCACCGGGGGGCGGTGGGGTGAAGCTTTCTTT.